This T cell receptor (beta chain) was sequenced during a study of blood T cells in healthy people across ages. Regarding the study as a whole: Older age coincided with a roughly linear decline in TCR beta diversity per million T cells.

Between the trimmed V and J ends, which lost 1 base and 3 bases, there was a span of 10 bases. The CDR3 loop spans 13 amino acids. Germline V gene lookup returns CDR1 DFQATT and CDR2 SNEGSKA (reference sequence). The sample holds many counts of this clonotype. Antigen specificity is unknown. For the second PCR, which ran for about 7 to 12 cycles, a sample-barcoded 5' primer and a J-beta primer mix were used. Each TCR beta cDNA got a 12-nucleotide random molecular identifier. Paired-end reads containing CDR3 totaled no fewer than 3 million for each sample. TCRdb itself ran the 5' RACE reads through MiXCR, one entry per CDR3 protein. The sample consists of 700,000 to 950,000 distinct CDR3 sequences, over 45% of them appearing once.

The TCR sequence derives from a man aged 25 to 40 in good health. What was sequenced was blood. This chain connects TRBV20-1 to TRBJ2-7, with D tentatively TRBD1 (5 bases). As DNA, the CDR3 is TGCAGTGCTAGAGTTCCAGGGAACTACGAGCAGTACTTC. This gives the protein CSARVPGNYEQYF.